This TCR beta chain was sequenced during a study of human T cells and chemical hapten exposure. Background on the study: The study sensitized with 2% DPC on a 2 cm by 2 cm patch of upper inner arm skin.

TCRdb reprocessed the RACE reads via MiXCR and lists one record per CDR3 protein. The table shows 70,000 to 75,000 distinct CDR3 sequences, with more than 30% occurring only once. Stated time point: patch test 1, 2 weeks after DPC sensitization. Specified treatment: therapeutic diphenylcyclopropenone sensitization with weekly scalp DPC. Here the sequenced sample was whole blood, taken in connection with sensitization to the hapten diphenylcyclopropenone (DPC). The origin of this receptor is a man between 40 and 49 years old with alopecia areata. Some clones in this sample may be carry-over from other donors' samples.

The CDR3 is CATTDRGTAGNTIYF. For the CDR3, the DNA is TGTGCCACCACCGACAGGGGAACCGCTGGAAACACCATATATTTT. The V and J genes are TRBV19 and TRBJ1-3; 8 bases agree with TRBD1. Per the germline V gene, CDR1 is LNHDA and CDR2 is SQIVND (reference sequence). The CDR3 has 15 amino acids. Trimming at V came to 10 bases and at J to 2 bases, leaving 10 bases not matched to a gene.